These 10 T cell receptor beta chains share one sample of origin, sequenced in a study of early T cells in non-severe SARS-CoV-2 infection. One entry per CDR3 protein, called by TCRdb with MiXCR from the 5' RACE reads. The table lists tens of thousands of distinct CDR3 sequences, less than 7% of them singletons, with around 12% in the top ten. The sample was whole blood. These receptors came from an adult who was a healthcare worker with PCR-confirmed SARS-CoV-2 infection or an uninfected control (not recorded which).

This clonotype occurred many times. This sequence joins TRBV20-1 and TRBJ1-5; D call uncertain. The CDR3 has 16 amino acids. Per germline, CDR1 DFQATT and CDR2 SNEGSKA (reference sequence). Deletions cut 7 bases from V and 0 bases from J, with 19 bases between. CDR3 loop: CSVPATGSYSNQPQHF. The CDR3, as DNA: TGCAGTGTCCCAGCAACGGGTTCCTATAGCAATCAGCCCCAGCATTTT.

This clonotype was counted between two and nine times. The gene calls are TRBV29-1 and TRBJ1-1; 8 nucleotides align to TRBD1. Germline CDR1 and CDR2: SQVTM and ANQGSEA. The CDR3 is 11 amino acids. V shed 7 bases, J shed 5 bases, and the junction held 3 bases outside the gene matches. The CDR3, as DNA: TGCAGCGCACGACAGGGGACTGAAGCTTTCTTT. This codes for CSARQGTEAFF.

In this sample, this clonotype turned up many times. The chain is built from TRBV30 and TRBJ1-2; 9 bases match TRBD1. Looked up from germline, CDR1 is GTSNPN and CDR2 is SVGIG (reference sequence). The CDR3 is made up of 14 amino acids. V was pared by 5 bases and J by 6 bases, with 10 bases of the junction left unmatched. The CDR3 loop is CAWVPGTGRNGYTF. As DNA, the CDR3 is TGTGCCTGGGTTCCAGGGACAGGGAGGAATGGCTACACCTTC. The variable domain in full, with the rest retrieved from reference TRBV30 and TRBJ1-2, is SQTIHQWPATLVQPVGSPLSLECTVEGTSNPNLYWYRQAAGRGLQLLFYSVGIGQISSEVPQNLSASRPQDRQFILSSKKLLLSDSGFYLCAWVPGTGRNGYTFGSGTRLTVV.

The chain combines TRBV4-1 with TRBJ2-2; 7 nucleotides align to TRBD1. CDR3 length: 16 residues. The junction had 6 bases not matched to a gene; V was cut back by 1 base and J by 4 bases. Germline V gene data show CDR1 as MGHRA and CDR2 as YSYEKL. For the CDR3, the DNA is TGCGCCAGCAGCCAAGGACAGGGTTCGGGCACCGGGGAGCTGTTTTTT. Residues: CASSQGQGSGTGELFF.

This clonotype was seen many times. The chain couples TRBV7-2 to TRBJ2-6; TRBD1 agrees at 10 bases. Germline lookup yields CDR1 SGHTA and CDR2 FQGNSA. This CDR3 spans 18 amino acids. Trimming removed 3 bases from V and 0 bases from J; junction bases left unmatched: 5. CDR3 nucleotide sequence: TGTGCCAGCAGCTTGGGACAGGGGAGGCTCTCTGGGGCCAACGTCCTGACTTTC. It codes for CASSLGQGRLSGANVLTF.

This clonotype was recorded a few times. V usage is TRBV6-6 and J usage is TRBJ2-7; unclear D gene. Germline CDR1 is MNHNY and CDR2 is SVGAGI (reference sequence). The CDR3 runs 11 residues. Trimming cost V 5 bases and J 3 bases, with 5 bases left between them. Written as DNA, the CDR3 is TGTGCCAGCAGTACCTACTACGAGCAGTACTTC. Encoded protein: CASSTYYEQYF.

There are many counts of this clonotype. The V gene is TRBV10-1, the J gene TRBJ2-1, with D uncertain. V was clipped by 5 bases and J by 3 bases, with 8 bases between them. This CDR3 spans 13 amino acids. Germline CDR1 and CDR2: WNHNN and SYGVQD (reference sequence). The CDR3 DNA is TGCGCCAGCAGTCAATCGCTCTACAATGAGCAGTTCTTC. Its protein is CASSQSLYNEQFF.

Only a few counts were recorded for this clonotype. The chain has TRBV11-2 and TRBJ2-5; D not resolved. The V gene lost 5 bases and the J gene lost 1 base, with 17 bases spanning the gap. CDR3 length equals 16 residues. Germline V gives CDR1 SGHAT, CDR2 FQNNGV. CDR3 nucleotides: TGTGCCAGCAGCCGAAGTTGGAGAGCGATCCAAGAGACCCAGTACTTC. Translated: CASSRSWRAIQETQYF.

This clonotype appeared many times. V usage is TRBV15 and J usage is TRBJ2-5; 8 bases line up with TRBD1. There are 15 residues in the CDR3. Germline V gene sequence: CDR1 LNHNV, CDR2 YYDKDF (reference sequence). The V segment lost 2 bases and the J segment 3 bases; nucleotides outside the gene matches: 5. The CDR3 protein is CATSRQDRAEETQYF. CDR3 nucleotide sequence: TGTGCCACCAGCAGACAGGACAGGGCCGAAGAGACCCAGTACTTC. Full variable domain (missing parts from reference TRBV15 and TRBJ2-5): DAMVIQNPRYQVTQFGKPVTLSCSQTLNHNVMYWYQQKSSQAPKLLFHYYDKDFNNEADTPDNFQSRRPNTSFCFLDIRSPGLGDTAMYLCATSRQDRAEETQYFGPGTRLLVL.

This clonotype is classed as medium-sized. CDR3 sequence: CASSLGTEEQYF. Written as DNA, the CDR3 is TGTGCCAGCAGCCTTGGGACAGAAGAGCAGTACTTC. The chain has TRBV16 and TRBJ2-7, with 7 bases fitting TRBD1. This CDR3 comprises 12 residues. The V segment lost 4 bases and the J segment 7 bases; nucleotides outside the gene matches: 4. CDR1 KGHSY and CDR2 FQNENV come from the germline V gene. Drawing the rest from reference TRBV16 and TRBJ2-7, the complete variable domain is GEEVAQTPKHLVRGEGQKAKLYCAPIKGHSYVFWYQQVLKNEFKFLISFQNENVFDETGMPKERFSAKCLPNSPCSLEIQATKLEDSAVYFCASSLGTEEQYFGPGTRLTVT.